This T cell receptor (beta chain) was captured in a study of blood T cell repertoires in COVID-19. Study information: Acute and convalescent COVID-19 samples came from the United States, Italy and Spain.

This table comes from immunoSEQ multiplex PCR, and its TCRdb copy is limited to in-frame clones, with some not included. Here the sample spans approximately 70,000 clones, more than 75% being singletons. The CDR3 contains 12 residues. Per the germline V gene, CDR1 is LGHDT and CDR2 is YNNKEL (reference sequence). V was cut by 6 bases and J by 5 bases, with 9 bases left in between. The sample consisted of peripheral blood. The sequence came from a human donor in a cohort sampled during active COVID-19. The chain is built from TRBV3-1 (or the pseudogene TRBV3-2) and TRBJ2-3; D may be TRBD2 (5 bases). The DNA for the CDR3 is TGTGCCAGCAGAAGTGAGGGAGATACGCAGTATTTT. It is translated as CASRSEGDTQYF.